This T cell receptor (beta chain) was sequenced for a study of blood T cell repertoires in COVID-19. Study details: T cells, B-cell-depleted T cells, or PBMCs provided the cDNA or gDNA that served as material.

CDR3 length: 15 amino acids. V lost 0 bases, J lost 5 bases, and 12 bases lay in between. CDR1 LGHDT and CDR2 YNNKEL come from the germline V gene (reference sequence). The method was immunoSEQ multiplex PCR; TCRdb's version includes in-frame clones alone and lacks a portion of them. This sample has tens of thousands of clones, with 65% to 85% found just once. This chain uses TRBV3-1 (or the pseudogene TRBV3-2) with TRBJ2-3; tentative D call: TRBD1 (6 bases). Sequenced input: peripheral blood. The receptor's source is a man between 60 and 75 years old with active or convalescent COVID-19. The DNA for the CDR3 is TGTGCCAGCAGCCAAGATGAAGGGGGTGGAGATACGCAGTATTTT. It yields the protein CASSQDEGGGDTQYF.